The next 25 T cell receptor beta chains were all read from a single sample in a study of cytomegalovirus exposure and HLA in healthy donors. TCRdb's copy holds only in-frame clones and misses some; the assay was immunoSEQ multiplex PCR. This sample yields 100,000 to 150,000 clones, of which 89% are seen a single time; 2% to 2.5% belongs to the top ten. Specimen: PBMCs. The receptors were gathered from a young woman in good health and CMV-seronegative.

The chain's CDR3 is CASTGGGRYNEQFF. The CDR3 nucleotides are TGTGCCAGCACCGGGGGGGGTCGGTACAATGAGCAGTTCTTC. The chain joins TRBV5-4 to TRBJ2-1; 8 positions match TRBD2. Germline CDR1 and CDR2: SGHNT and YYREEE (reference sequence). The CDR3 consists of 14 residues. Trimming removed 6 bases from V and 4 bases from J; junction bases left unmatched: 6.

The chain recombines TRBV21-1 with TRBJ2-7; the D call TRBD2 from the table was never checked on the DNA. TRBV21-1 is given as a pseudogene. The CDR3 loop spans 14 amino acids. The CDR3 is CASSKVQAPYEQYF. In nucleotides, the CDR3 is TGTGCCAGCAGCAAAGTTCAAGCCCCGTACGAGCAGTACTTC.

The rearrangement uses TRBV9 and TRBJ2-5, with D tentatively TRBD1 (5 bases). Germline CDR1 reads SGDLS; CDR2 reads YYNGEE. V was shortened by 1 base and J by 5 bases, with 15 bases between the two germline ends. The CDR3 runs to 15 residues. CDR3 region: CASSVRTRAGETQYF. In DNA form, the CDR3 reads TGTGCCAGCAGCGTACGCACCAGGGCCGGGGAGACCCAGTACTTC.

The genes are TRBV2 and TRBJ2-7, with TRBD1 identical over 8 bases. The CDR3 extends over 11 amino acids. Germline CDR1 SNHLY, CDR2 FYNNEI. V was clipped by 5 bases and J by 10 bases; unmatched bases: 4. CDR3: CASSPGGAQYF. CDR3 DNA sequence: TGTGCCAGCAGTCCAGGGGGCGCCCAGTACTTC.

The CDR3: CASSRDPTDTQYF. The CDR3 nucleotides are TGTGCCAGCAGCCGGGATCCCACAGATACGCAGTATTTT. The chain employs TRBV2 and TRBJ2-3, with D perhaps matching TRBD2 (5 bases). The CDR3 has 13 residues. In germline, CDR1 is SNHLY, CDR2 FYNNEI. V was cut by 6 bases and J by 2 bases, with 9 bases left in between. The complete variable domain, with remaining parts taken from reference TRBV2 and TRBJ2-3, reads EPEVTQTPSHQVTQMGQEVILRCVPISNHLYFYWYRQILGQKVEFLVSFYNNEISEKSEIFDDQFSVERPDGSNFTLKIRSTKLEDSAMYFCASSRDPTDTQYFGPGTRLTVL.

V and J are TRBV30 and TRBJ2-3; TRBD2 aligns across 9 bases. The CDR3 consists of 12 residues. V gave up 2 bases and J gave up 9 bases; unmatched junction bases: 3. From germline, CDR1 is GTSNPN and CDR2 SVGIG (reference sequence). DNA for the CDR3: TGTGCCTGGAGTTCGGCGGGAGGGACGCAGTATTTT. It yields the protein CAWSSAGGTQYF.

Only a few counts were recorded for this clone. V and J are TRBV6-6 and TRBJ2-1; no clear D gene. Between the trimmed V and J ends, which lost 0 bases and 8 bases, there was a span of 5 bases. CDR3 size: 12 residues. Germline V gene sequence: CDR1 MNHNY, CDR2 SVGAGI (reference sequence). The CDR3 bases are TGTGCCAGCAGTTACTCATCCGATGAGCAGTTCTTC. Translated, it gives CASSYSSDEQFF.

The chain uses TRBV18 and TRBJ1-1; 7 nucleotides match TRBD1. CDR3 length: 15 amino acids. After removal of 4 bases from V and 1 base from J, the junction contained 6 bases not matched to a gene. Germline CDR1 reads KGHSH; CDR2 reads LQKENI. The CDR3 protein is CASSLRGQTNTEAFF. The CDR3 DNA reads as TGTGCCAGCTCACTGCGGGGACAGACGAACACTGAAGCTTTCTTT.

For the CDR3, the DNA is TGTGCCAGCAGTGAAGATCCAGGGGGCGTAAGTGAAAAACTGTTTTTT. Encoded protein: CASSEDPGGVSEKLFF. This chain links TRBV6-1 with TRBJ1-4, with 8 nucleotides matching TRBD1. Losses at the gene ends were 1 base for V and 7 bases for J; bases not matched to a gene: 8. The germline gives CDR1 MNHNS, CDR2 SASEGT. The CDR3 consists of 16 residues.

The chain combines TRBV5-5 with TRBJ2-7; D may be TRBD2 (6 bases). The CDR3 runs to 13 residues. Germline values: CDR1 SGHKS, CDR2 YYEKEE (reference sequence). Trimming shortened V by 5 bases and J by 5 bases, and 14 bases separated the two germline ends. Written as DNA, the CDR3 is TGTGCCAGCAGGCCCGGGAGTCTCGACGAGCAGTACTTC. This codes for CASRPGSLDEQYF.

This chain connects TRBV5-4 to TRBJ2-2; 9 bases are a match to TRBD2. Germline values: CDR1 SGHNT, CDR2 YYREEE (reference sequence). This CDR3 comprises 17 residues. The trim removed 4 bases at V and 6 bases at J, leaving 13 bases unmatched. In nucleotides, the CDR3 is TGTGCCAGCAGCCCCCCCGGGCTAGCGGGAAGTGCCGGGGAGCTGTTTTTT. Translation gives CASSPPGLAGSAGELFF.

J is TRBJ2-2 and V is TRBV19; possible D gene TRBD2, 6 bases. Germline V lookup: CDR1 LNHDA, CDR2 SQIVND (reference sequence). The germline V and J ends were trimmed by 10 bases and 4 bases, with 19 bases remaining between them. This CDR3 has 15 residues. CDR3 DNA: TGTGCCACCTGTTACGTGGCTAGCGTCACCGGGGAGCTGTTTTTT. This gives the protein CATCYVASVTGELFF.

The rearrangement links TRBV13 to TRBJ2-7; D is possibly TRBD2 (6 bases). The CDR3 has 15 amino acids. V dropped 5 bases and J dropped 1 base, with 15 bases sitting between them. Looked up from germline, CDR1 is PRHDT and CDR2 is FYEKMQ (reference sequence). CDR3 nucleotide sequence: TGTGCCAGCAGCCGCGGGGCAGTTCCTTCCTACGAGCAGTACTTC. Its protein product is CASSRGAVPSYEQYF.

The chain is built from TRBV5-4 and TRBJ1-4; D is unclear. This CDR3 spans 14 amino acids. Germline V lookup: CDR1 SGHNT, CDR2 YYREEE (reference sequence). V was cut by 5 bases and J by 8 bases, with 16 bases left in between. The DNA of the CDR3 is TGTGCCAGCAGAGAAATGGGTGGGCCCGAAAAACTGTTTTTT. Residues: CASREMGGPEKLFF.

The chain links TRBV5-1 to TRBJ1-2; no clear D gene. The CDR3 is 11 residues long. The V gene's germline CDR1 is SGHRS and CDR2 YFSETQ. The V and J ends lost 2 bases and 7 bases respectively, with 6 bases between them. The CDR3 region has the DNA TGCGCCAGCAGCTTTGCAGGTGGCTACACCTTC. Translating it yields CASSFAGGYTF.

The chain has TRBV18 and TRBJ1-1; 7 bases line up with TRBD1. This CDR3 is built from 14 residues. The ends lost 4 bases at V and 4 bases at J; junction bases unmatched: 6. Per germline, CDR1 KGHSH and CDR2 LQKENI. DNA of the CDR3: TGTGCCAGCTCACGCGACAGGGTCGTCACTGAAGCTTTCTTT. Residues: CASSRDRVVTEAFF.

V and J are TRBV14 and TRBJ1-1, with D hard to call. Looked up from germline, CDR1 is SGHDN and CDR2 is FVKESK. V was trimmed by 6 bases and J by 1 base, leaving 21 bases between them. The CDR3 runs to 17 residues. The CDR3 loop reads CASSQLQDFSRNTEAFF. In DNA form, the CDR3 reads TGTGCCAGCAGTCAATTACAAGACTTTTCAAGGAACACTGAAGCTTTCTTT.

The chain is built from TRBV6-6 and TRBJ2-7; TRBD2 might be the D (5 bases). CDR1 is MNHNY and CDR2 is SVGAGI in the germline V gene (reference sequence). The CDR3 has 12 amino acids. Trimming took 11 bases from V and 2 from J, leaving 13 bases between them. The CDR3 nucleotides read TGTGCCTCCGGACTTGACGCCTACGAGCAGTACTTC. It is translated as CASGLDAYEQYF.

The chain has TRBV5-1 and TRBJ1-4; 8 positions agree with TRBD1. The ends lost 0 bases at V and 8 bases at J; junction bases unmatched: 6. The CDR3 is 15 amino acids. Germline CDR1 SGHRS, CDR2 YFSETQ. This chain's CDR3 is CASSLVGTGMEKLFF. In DNA, the CDR3 is TGCGCCAGCAGCTTGGTCGGGACAGGAATGGAAAAACTGTTTTTT.

The gene calls are TRBV11-3 and TRBJ2-1; D unresolved. The V and J ends lost 4 bases and 5 bases respectively, with 15 bases between them. The CDR3 spans 15 residues. Looked up from germline, CDR1 is SGHNT and CDR2 is YENEEA. The CDR3 is CASSSASGPNNEQFF. Written as DNA, the CDR3 is TGTGCCAGCAGCTCCGCATCGGGTCCGAACAATGAGCAGTTCTTC.

The chain employs TRBV6-5 and TRBJ2-7; D is uncertain. The CDR3 runs 15 residues. Per germline, CDR1 MNHEY and CDR2 SVGAGI. Trimming took 5 bases from V and 1 from J, leaving 15 bases between them. The CDR3 DNA reads TGTGCCAGCAGTGTCGAGGCCAGTCGGTCCTACGAGCAGTACTTC. This codes for CASSVEASRSYEQYF.

The chain carries TRBV7-2 and TRBJ2-7, with a weak D call TRBD1 (6 bases). The CDR3 contains 15 residues. Germline V gene sequence: CDR1 SGHTA, CDR2 FQGNSA. V was trimmed by 4 bases and J by 7 bases, leaving 20 bases between them. CDR3 DNA sequence: TGTGCCAGCAGCTCTCGATGGGACACCTCTCGTGAGCAGTACTTC. This translates into CASSSRWDTSREQYF.

The rearrangement uses TRBV2 and TRBJ1-1, with TRBD1 as a possible D gene (6 bases). V was trimmed by 6 bases and J by 3 bases, leaving 11 bases between them. Germline lookup yields CDR1 SNHLY and CDR2 FYNNEI. CDR3 length equals 13 residues. The DNA for the CDR3 is TGTGCCAGCAGCAACACAGGGTACACTGAAGCTTTCTTT. Translation gives CASSNTGYTEAFF.

The chain links TRBV30 to TRBJ1-1; D is possibly TRBD1 (5 bases). V was trimmed by 4 bases and J by 0 bases, leaving 9 bases between them. From germline, CDR1 is GTSNPN and CDR2 SVGIG (reference sequence). The CDR3 is made up of 13 amino acids. The CDR3 nucleotides are TGTGCCTGGAACGGACACCTGAACACTGAAGCTTTCTTT. This sequence encodes CAWNGHLNTEAFF.

V usage is TRBV7-9 and J usage is TRBJ2-7; D gene unclear. Germline V gene data show CDR1 as SEHNR and CDR2 as FQNEAQ (reference sequence). This CDR3 comprises 12 residues. The V and J ends lost 1 base and 5 bases respectively, with 6 bases between them. The CDR3, as DNA: TGTGCCAGCAGCTTAGGCGTGAACGAGCAGTACTTC. As protein: CASSLGVNEQYF.